This T cell receptor beta chain was documented in a study of blood T cell repertoires in COVID-19. Background on the study: The analysed material was cDNA or gDNA that came from T cells, B-cell-depleted T cells, or PBMCs.

Participants were aged roughly 18 to 89 years, lived in roughly 25 US areas, and enrolled virtually. Cohorts were based on clinical histories the participants reported. Authors' processing steps: Amplification of reference gene primers provided the estimated nucleated cell counts. The method was immunoSEQ multiplex PCR; TCRdb's version includes in-frame clones alone and lacks a portion of them. V and J calls and clone size are those listed in that table; D and trimming were worked out from the DNA. In the table there are more than 150,000 clones, around four fifths of which are singletons. The CDR3 extends over 16 amino acids. The germline V gene encodes CDR1 LNHDA and CDR2 SQIVND (reference sequence). Deletions cut 7 bases from V and 0 bases from J, with 18 bases between.

Sequencing used PBMCs or T cells enriched from blood (not recorded which). The clonotype originates from a woman aged 50 to 60 who had recovered from COVID-19. The V gene is TRBV19, the J gene TRBJ1-2, with a weak D call TRBD1 (6 bases). CDR3 bases: TGTGCCAGTACCGAGACAGGACCCCGGCCTAACTATGGCTACACCTTC. This gives the protein CASTETGPRPNYGYTF. Combining the CDR3 with reference TRBV19 and TRBJ1-2 gives the whole variable domain DGGITQSPKYLFRKEGQNVTLSCEQNLNHDAMYWYRQDPGQGLRLIYYSQIVNDFQKGDIAEGYSVSREKKESFPLTVTSAQKNPTAFYLCASTETGPRPNYGYTFGSGTRLTVV.